The text below deals with one T cell receptor (beta chain). Its antigen is not yet known. No clone much larger than this one lies a single base away; base qualities are absent. The donors belonged to the validation cohort of around 120 subjects, which was separate from the roughly 700-subject first cohort. This record belongs to a study of cytomegalovirus exposure and HLA in healthy donors (dated by TCRdb to between 2016 and 2019). Regarding the complete study: A later analysis indicated that the 100 to 150 validation repertoires were generated on the platform also employed for the 670 or so repertoires of the first cohort. The aim of the study was to test whether cataloging public T cell receptors could identify signatures of past pathogen exposure. In addition to the first cohort of 666 subjects, a separate validation cohort of 120 different subjects was used. The study combined high-throughput TCR immunosequencing, statistical association of individual TCRs with disease status, and machine learning to predict cytomegalovirus infection status.

Overall study outcomes, separate from this receptor: According to the authors, the approach could potentially be generalized to other disease states and immunological phenotypes. Of the cluster scores, approximately 95% were above 0 in a later analysis, which found that TCRs clustered in the first cohort also tended to co-occur in the approximately 120 validation repertoires. In the study, some 160 TCR beta chains were listed as associated with cytomegalovirus. The classifier was reported to diagnose cytomegalovirus status with high specificity and sensitivity in both the original cohort and the validation cohort. A few of the identified cytomegalovirus-associated TCR beta chains were confirmed in vitro to be specific for cytomegalovirus antigens. Most TCR sequences were seen in very few donors, while some public TCRs were found in many individuals. A later analysis lacked HLA typing for the validation cohort, so it scored co-occurrence in that cohort across all 110 or so repertoires.

The germline V gene (reference sequence) specifies SGHNT as CDR1 and YYREEE as CDR2. The CDR3 measures 14 amino acids from cysteine to phenylalanine. Only the CDR3 part of the read is kept: 42 bases, read in frame from the first base. V lost 6 bases and J lost 5 bases, and the count of bases not matched to a germline gene is 5. Library method: the immunoSEQ multiplex PCR assay. The published analysis was carried out like this. A statistical classification framework was built for diagnosing cytomegalovirus status from the catalog of TCR beta chain sequences. Drawn from immuneACCESS, this table holds only the in-frame rearrangements with V and J called that TCRdb kept. Clones are partly lost; checked studies trace under half to an unresolved V gene and leave the rest unexplained. That table furnishes V, J and clone size, whereas the DNA furnished D and trimming. Within this sample are 60,000 to 90,000 clones, with 90% to 95% of them counted one time only. Jointly, the top ten make up roughly 0.6% of the sample.

This clonotype originated in a woman younger than 30 in good health and CMV-seronegative. Sequenced: PBMCs. The chain joins TRBV5-4 to TRBJ2-3; TRBD1 aligns with 11 central bases. The DNA sequence is TGTGCCAGCAAAGGACAGGGGGCGGTAGATACGCAGTATTTT. This codes for CASKGQGAVDTQYF.